This T cell receptor beta chain stems from a study of T cell repertoires in cytomegalovirus infection (dated by TCRdb to the late 2010s). Notes on the research overall: Donor HLA type was relevant to the analysis, because carriage of CMV infection together with the matching HLA type was indicated by public TCR beta signatures.

What the research found in general, with its limitations: The ex vivo response was dominated by HLA-C-restricted CMV-specific TCR beta clonotypes, which also provided the single most frequent clonotype in two of eight donors. In both this cohort and an independent cohort of 352 donors, the cumulative frequency of public TCR beta family members distinguished carriers of CMV infection plus the relevant HLA type.

Comments on this clonotype: The target of this receptor is not known. Within one base of it there is no much larger clone, and no base qualities were kept.

Reads for this sample came from an Illumina HiSeq 1500. TCRdb reprocessing: public reads trimmed at Q25 with fastp, clones called with MiXCR, in-frame beta chains kept. Every distinct CDR3 protein forms one entry, paired with its most common genes and DNA. The table for this sample lists some 680,000 distinct CDR3 sequences; 35% of them were counted only once. The top ten clones comprise 2.8% of the sample. Sequencing was carried out using PBMCs. The clonotype originates from a human donor in good health (CMV status not recorded). Some clones in this sample may be carry-over from other donors' samples.

CDR3 protein: CASSPTREPQHF. The nucleotide sequence reads TGTGCCAGCAGTCCGACGAGGGAGCCCCAGCATTTT. The chain links TRBV2 with TRBJ1-5, with an unclear D gene assignment. A distance of 10 bases separates the germline ends of V and J, which lose 5 bases and 8 bases respectively. Including cysteine and phenylalanine, the CDR3 has 12 amino acids. Just the 36-base CDR3 DNA is kept, in frame starting at base 1. Taken from the germline V gene, the CDR1 and CDR2 loops are SNHLY and FYNNEI.